This T cell receptor (beta chain) is drawn from a study of cytomegalovirus exposure and HLA in healthy donors (dated by TCRdb to about 2017). For the study in its entirety: In an earlier analysis of around 540 of the donors, 276 Gb of sequence data and 120 million or so unique TCR beta sequences from 150 million to 200 million T cells were reported. The study was designed to test whether signatures of past pathogen exposure could be identified by cataloging public T cell receptors. To predict cytomegalovirus infection status, the study brought together high-throughput TCR immunosequencing, statistical association of individual TCRs with disease status, and machine learning. Typing coverage varied by locus: roughly 620-630 donors for A, B, C, DRB1 and DQB1; approximately 500 for DQA1; about 570 for DPA1; more than 450 for DPB1. An earlier analysis of 587 of the donors used high-throughput TCR beta sequencing to judge whether each TCR beta V gene segment behaved as functional or pseudogenic. A later analysis re-examined previously published TCR beta repertoires from 600 to 700 donors and added high-resolution HLA genotyping to investigate patterns of TCR occurrence. Donor age, sex, ethnicity and CMV serostatus were compiled together with the repertoire data. An early release that covered approximately 600 HLA-typed donors contained about 290 gigabases of sequencing data and tens of millions of unique TCR sequences. Rather than using new phenotypic data, the later analysis identified candidate immune exposures from TCR beta sequences and from how often those sequences occurred across donors. The study used immunosequencing to profile the T cell repertoires of some 600 subjects and linked those repertoires to cytomegalovirus serostatus. In a later genetic analysis, genome-wide SNP genotypes for about 65% of the roughly 700 donors were used, and that subset was treated as a discovery cohort. HLA typing covered class I and class II loci at four-digit resolution. Every discovery cohort repertoire had been produced on one sequencing platform. Besides the first cohort of some 670 subjects, a separate validation cohort made up of over a hundred different subjects was used. Among the approximately 420 genotyped donors, about 83% belonged to the genetic ancestry cluster associated with self-reported Caucasian donors. A handful of DR-DQ haplotypes were handled as single units for association and clustering because linkage in the cohort was strong. On average, about 200,000 unique TCR beta nucleotide sequences were sequenced per donor among 398 genotyped donors of the cohort, with 15% to 20% of those sequences being non-productive.

About this clone itself: Its antigen is still unknown. Base qualities are missing; no much larger clone stands one base away.

Reading from cysteine to phenylalanine, the CDR3 counts 15 amino acids. Kept here is only the CDR3 DNA, which spans 45 bases and is read in frame from base 1. The junction carries 16 bases between V and J, which are trimmed by 3 bases and 2 bases respectively. The germline V gene gives CDR1 as SQVTM and CDR2 as ANQGSEA. The cohort comprised under 700 healthy bone marrow donors. All cohort members were sampled while nominally healthy, although unrecorded immune exposures were likely present. The donor tested CMV seropositive, placing the donor among the 289 seropositive members of the cohort. A peripheral blood sample was collected from each donor, and TCR beta sequencing was performed on peripheral blood mononuclear cells. The Qiagen DNeasy Blood Extraction Kit was used to extract genomic DNA from the blood cell samples. Overall results and qualifications from the work: In a later analysis, HLA-associated TCR beta chains showed more clonal expansion and lower generation probabilities than non-associated chains that were equally common. A further reported finding was that TCR beta sequences accurately predicted the HLA-A and HLA-B alleles for most subjects in the first cohort. Presence/absence analyses assumed roughly uniform sequencing depth across donors, an assumption that may not hold. The only immune exposure information available for the cohort was CMV serostatus. In an earlier analysis of around 600 of the donors, most TCR beta V segments appeared in productive rearrangements about 87% or about 30% of the time, broadly matching IMGT annotations. Most CMV-associated TCR beta chains appeared to be HLA-restricted in a later analysis, and the HLA associations seemed to be driven largely by CMV exposure. Most TCR sequences were seen in very few donors, while some public TCRs were found in many individuals. A later analysis associated 17,000 or so TCR beta sequences with specific HLA alleles at a false discovery rate of 0.05. Some IMGT-functional V segments, including TRBV6-2 and TRBV6-3, could not be distinguished by the 87-base-pair reads and were therefore excluded. According to a later analysis, parvovirus B19, influenza, CMV and Epstein-Barr virus appeared linked to several top co-occurrence clusters. In a later analysis, TCR association rates were found to vary across HLA loci, with the most associated TCRs seen for DRB1 alleles and the fewest for HLA-C alleles. Correlated functional status among segregating V segments might reflect linkage disequilibrium, but an unknown experimental factor could not be ruled out. A few of the identified cytomegalovirus-associated TCR beta chains were confirmed in vitro to be specific for cytomegalovirus antigens. Assigning TCR associations to individual alleles was difficult when HLA alleles, especially DR and DQ, strongly co-occurred. Fewer than 20 rarely observed V segments, including chromosome 9 orphons, were excluded from the earlier analysis of about 600 of the donors because counts were too low. Because some donors lacked HLA typing at each locus, the association tests relied only on the typed subset. The study gave a list of more than 150 TCR beta chains associated with cytomegalovirus. The cohort was sequenced for TCR beta chains only, and without alpha or paired-chain data the features that could be detected were limited. The sequencing pipeline was judged likely to have produced a cluster of highly shared sequence variants as a technical artifact. In both the original and validation cohorts, the classifier was reported to diagnose cytomegalovirus status with high specificity and sensitivity. A later genetic analysis reported fewer N-insertions in productive TCRs among donors in an Asian-associated ancestry cluster than the roughly 720-donor mean. An association between a missense DCLRE1C variant and V-gene and J-gene trimming of TCR beta chains was found in a later genetic analysis and replicated in an independent cohort. The authors suggested that the approach could potentially be generalized to other disease states and immunological phenotypes.

Libraries were built with the immunoSEQ multiplex PCR assay. A mixture of 60 forward primers for TCR Vbeta segments and 13 reverse primers for TCR Jbeta segments was used in the multiplex PCR. A multiplex PCR assay on genomic DNA amplified the CDR3 region of rearranged TCR beta genes. On the Illumina HiSeq System, the amplified TCR beta libraries were sequenced as 87-base-pair reads. The paper's processing steps were these. In a later analysis, tens of millions of unique TCR beta chains were counted across the 500 to 700 repertoires, and about 9.9 million of these chains were shared by at least two donors. A nearest-neighbor algorithm error-corrected the raw reads and collapsed the reads into unique sequences, merging closely related sequences to remove PCR and sequencing errors. CDR3 sequences were aligned to IMGT reference sequences to assign V, D and J gene segments. For a sequence to be retained, at least a six-nucleotide match to both a V gene segment and a J gene segment was required. A rearrangement was called productive if the CDR3 had no stop codons and remained in frame with V and J, and every other rearrangement was called non-productive. Following IMGT convention, CDR3 was defined as the stretch from the second conserved V-encoded cysteine to the conserved J-encoded phenylalanine. In an earlier analysis of more than 550 of the donors, sequences lacking an unambiguous match to a single V gene segment were excluded. In an earlier analysis of some 590 of the donors, a V segment was called functional when productive rearrangements were above 56.7%, and segregating when the standard deviation between donors exceeded 5%. A statistical classification framework was developed to diagnose cytomegalovirus status using the catalog of TCR beta chain sequences. A later analysis assigned V and J genes by comparing TCR nucleotide sequences with IMGT/GENE-DB human TR gene sequences. The TCRdist pipeline was used in a later analysis to assign CDR3 sequences and most-parsimonious VDJ recombination scenarios. In a later analysis, each TCR beta chain was defined by its CDR3 amino acid sequence together with its V-gene family, and reads without a unique V-gene family were excluded. A later analysis removed 550 to 650 highly shared, low-generation-probability nucleotide sequences to deal with suspected cross-contamination and a sequencing artifact. In a later analysis, a clonal expansion index was calculated for each public chain from normalized within-repertoire ranks of inferred template counts. Generation probabilities in a later analysis came from a VDJ recombination model fitted to out-of-frame rearrangements, and those results were checked against IGoR. In a later analysis, TCR-TCR, TCR-HLA and TCR-CMV co-occurrence was scored with hypergeometric tests, and a repertoire-size bias correction was applied to TCR pairs. False discovery rates were estimated in a later analysis by permuting HLA or CMV assignments 20 times. In a later analysis, co-occurring TCRs were grouped using DBSCAN, with TCRdist sequence similarity added in when clustering inside HLA-allele-positive subsets. Co-occurrence clustering excluded repertoires with fewer than 30,000 or more than 120,000 public chains, plus five with anomalous nucleotide sharing. The source is immuneACCESS, and TCRdb retained only in-frame sequences with V and J called. Part of the clones is not carried over; for the studies checked, unresolved V genes explain less than half of this, and the remainder is unexplained. The V and J calls and clone size are taken from that table; D and trimming were inferred from the DNA. The sample has fewer than 130,000 clones on record, about three quarters of them singletons. The ten biggest clones cover roughly 5% of the sample.

The rearrangement combines TRBV29-1 with TRBJ2-5; TRBD1 is a weak D gene call, 7 bases matching. This TCR was sampled from a female donor in good health and CMV-seropositive. Sequencing was done on a sample of PBMCs. The DNA is as follows: TGCAGCGTTGAGGCGCGGGGACAGATTCAAGAGACCCAGTACTTC. It is translated as CSVEARGQIQETQYF.